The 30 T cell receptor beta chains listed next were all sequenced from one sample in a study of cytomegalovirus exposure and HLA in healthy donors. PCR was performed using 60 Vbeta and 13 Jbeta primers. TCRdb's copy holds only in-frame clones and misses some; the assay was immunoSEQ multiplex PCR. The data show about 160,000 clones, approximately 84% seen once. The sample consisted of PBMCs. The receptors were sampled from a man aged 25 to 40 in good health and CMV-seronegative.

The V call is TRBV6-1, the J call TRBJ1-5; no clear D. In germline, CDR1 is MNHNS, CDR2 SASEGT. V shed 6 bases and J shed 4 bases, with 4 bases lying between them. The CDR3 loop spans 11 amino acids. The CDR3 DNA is TGTGCCAGCAGAGAGAATCAGCCCCAGCATTTT. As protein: CASRENQPQHF.

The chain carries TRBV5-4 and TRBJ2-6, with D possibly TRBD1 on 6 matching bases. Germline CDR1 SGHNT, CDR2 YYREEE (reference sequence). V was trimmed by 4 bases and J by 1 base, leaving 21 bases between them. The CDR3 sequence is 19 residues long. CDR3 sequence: CASSPGQLKGSSGANVLTF. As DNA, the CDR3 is TGTGCCAGCAGCCCCGGACAGCTAAAGGGATCATCTGGGGCCAACGTCCTGACTTTC.

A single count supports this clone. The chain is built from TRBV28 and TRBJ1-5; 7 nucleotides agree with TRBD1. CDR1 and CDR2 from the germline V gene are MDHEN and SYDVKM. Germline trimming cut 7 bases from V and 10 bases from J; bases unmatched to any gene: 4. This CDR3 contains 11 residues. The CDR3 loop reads CASTQGGPQHF. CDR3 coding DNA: TGTGCCAGCACCCAGGGGGGACCCCAGCATTTT. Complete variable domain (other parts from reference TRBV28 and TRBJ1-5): DVKVTQSSRYLVKRTGEKVFLECVQDMDHENMFWYRQDPGLGLRLIYFSYDVKMKEKGDIPEGYSVSREKKERFSLILESASTNQTSMYLCASTQGGPQHFGDGTRLSIL.

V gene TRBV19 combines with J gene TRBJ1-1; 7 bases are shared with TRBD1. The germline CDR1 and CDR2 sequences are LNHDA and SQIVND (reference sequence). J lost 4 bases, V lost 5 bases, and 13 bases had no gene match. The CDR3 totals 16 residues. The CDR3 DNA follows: TGTGCCAGTAGTCCCTTGACAGGGACGGGTGGCACTGAAGCTTTCTTT. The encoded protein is CASSPLTGTGGTEAFF.

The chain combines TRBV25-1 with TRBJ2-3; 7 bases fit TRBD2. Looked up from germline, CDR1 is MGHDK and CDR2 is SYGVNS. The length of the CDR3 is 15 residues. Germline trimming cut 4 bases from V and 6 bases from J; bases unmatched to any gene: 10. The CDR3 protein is CASSVSGAIGDTQYF. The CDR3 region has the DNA TGTGCCAGCAGTGTCAGCGGGGCCATAGGGGATACGCAGTATTTT.

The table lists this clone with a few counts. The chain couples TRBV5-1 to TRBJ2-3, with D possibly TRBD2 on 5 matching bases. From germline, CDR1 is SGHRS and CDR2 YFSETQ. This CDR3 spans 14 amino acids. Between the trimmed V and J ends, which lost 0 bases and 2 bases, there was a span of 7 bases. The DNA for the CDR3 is TGCGCCAGCAGCTTGGGGACTCCCACAGATACGCAGTATTTT. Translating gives CASSLGTPTDTQYF.

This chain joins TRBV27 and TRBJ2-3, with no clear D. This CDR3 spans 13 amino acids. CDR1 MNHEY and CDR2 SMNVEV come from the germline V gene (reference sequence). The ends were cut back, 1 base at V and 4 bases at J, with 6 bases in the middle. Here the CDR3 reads CASSLWLADTQYF. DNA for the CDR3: TGTGCCAGCAGTTTATGGCTCGCAGATACGCAGTATTTT.

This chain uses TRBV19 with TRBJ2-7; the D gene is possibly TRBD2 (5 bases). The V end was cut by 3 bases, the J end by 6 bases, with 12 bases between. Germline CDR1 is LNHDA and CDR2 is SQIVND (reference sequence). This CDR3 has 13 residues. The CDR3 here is CASSIRDGVEQYF. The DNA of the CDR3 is TGTGCCAGTAGTATTCGAGACGGGGTCGAGCAGTACTTC.

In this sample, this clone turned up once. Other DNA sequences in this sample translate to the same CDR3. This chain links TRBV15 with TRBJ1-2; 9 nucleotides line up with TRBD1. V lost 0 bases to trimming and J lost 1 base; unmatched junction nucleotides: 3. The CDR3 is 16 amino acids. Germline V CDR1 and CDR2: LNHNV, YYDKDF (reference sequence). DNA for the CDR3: TGTGCCACCAGCAGAGAGGGACAGGGACGTAACTATGGCTACACCTTC. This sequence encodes CATSREGQGRNYGYTF.

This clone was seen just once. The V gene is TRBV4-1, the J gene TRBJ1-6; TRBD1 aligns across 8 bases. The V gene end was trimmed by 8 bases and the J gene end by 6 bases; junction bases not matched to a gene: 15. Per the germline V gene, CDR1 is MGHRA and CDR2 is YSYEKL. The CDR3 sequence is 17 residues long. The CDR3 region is CASELFPGTGLNSPLHF. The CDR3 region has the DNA TGCGCCAGCGAACTGTTCCCCGGGACAGGACTTAATTCACCCCTCCACTTT.

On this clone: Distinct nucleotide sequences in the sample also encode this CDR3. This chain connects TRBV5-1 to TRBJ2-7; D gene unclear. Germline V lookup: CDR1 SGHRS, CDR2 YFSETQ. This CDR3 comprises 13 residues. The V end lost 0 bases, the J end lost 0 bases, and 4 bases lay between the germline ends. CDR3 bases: TGCGCCAGCAGCTTGGCAGGCTCCTACGAGCAGTACTTC. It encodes CASSLAGSYEQYF.

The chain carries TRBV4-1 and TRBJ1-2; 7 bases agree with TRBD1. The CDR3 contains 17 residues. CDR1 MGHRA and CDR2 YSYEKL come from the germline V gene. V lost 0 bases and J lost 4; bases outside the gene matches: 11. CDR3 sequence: CASSQDQRQGVTYGYTF. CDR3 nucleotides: TGCGCCAGCAGCCAAGATCAGCGGCAGGGGGTTACCTATGGCTACACCTTC.

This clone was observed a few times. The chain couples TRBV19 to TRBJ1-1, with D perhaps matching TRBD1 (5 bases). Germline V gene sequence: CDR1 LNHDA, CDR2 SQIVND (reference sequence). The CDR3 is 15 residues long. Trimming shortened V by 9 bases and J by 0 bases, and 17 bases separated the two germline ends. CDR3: CASHRGTNMNTEAFF. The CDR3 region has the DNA TGTGCCAGCCATCGGGGGACTAACATGAACACTGAAGCTTTCTTT.

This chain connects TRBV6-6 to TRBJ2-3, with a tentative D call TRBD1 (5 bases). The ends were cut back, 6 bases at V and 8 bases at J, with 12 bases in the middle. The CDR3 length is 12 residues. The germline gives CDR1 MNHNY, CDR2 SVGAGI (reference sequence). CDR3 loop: CASRPQAATQYF. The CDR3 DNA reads TGTGCCAGCAGACCACAGGCGGCTACGCAGTATTTT.

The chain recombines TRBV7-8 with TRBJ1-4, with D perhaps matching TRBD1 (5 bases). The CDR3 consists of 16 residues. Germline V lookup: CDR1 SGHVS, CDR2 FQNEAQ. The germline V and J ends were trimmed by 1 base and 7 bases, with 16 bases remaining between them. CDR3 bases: TGTGCCAGCAGCTTAGACTTGGACAACCTCAGTGAAAAACTGTTTTTT. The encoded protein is CASSLDLDNLSEKLFF.

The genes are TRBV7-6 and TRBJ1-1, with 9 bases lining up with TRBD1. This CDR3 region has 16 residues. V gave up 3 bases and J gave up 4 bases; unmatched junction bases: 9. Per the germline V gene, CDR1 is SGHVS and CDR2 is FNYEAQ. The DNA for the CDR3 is TGTGCCAGCAGCTTGGGGACAGGGTGGGAGGGCACTGAAGCTTTCTTT. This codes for CASSLGTGWEGTEAFF.

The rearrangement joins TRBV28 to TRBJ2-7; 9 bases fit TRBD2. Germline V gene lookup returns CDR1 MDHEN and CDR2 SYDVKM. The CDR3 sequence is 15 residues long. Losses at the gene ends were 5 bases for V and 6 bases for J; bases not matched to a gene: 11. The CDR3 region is CASSLYPGLASEQYF. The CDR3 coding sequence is TGTGCCAGCAGTCTCTATCCGGGACTAGCTAGCGAGCAGTACTTC.

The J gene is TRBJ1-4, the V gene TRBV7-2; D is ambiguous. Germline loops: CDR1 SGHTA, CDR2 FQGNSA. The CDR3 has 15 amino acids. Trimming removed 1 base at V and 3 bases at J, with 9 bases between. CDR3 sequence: CASSLGYESNEKLFF. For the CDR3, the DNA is TGTGCCAGCAGCTTAGGCTACGAGTCTAATGAAAAACTGTTTTTT.

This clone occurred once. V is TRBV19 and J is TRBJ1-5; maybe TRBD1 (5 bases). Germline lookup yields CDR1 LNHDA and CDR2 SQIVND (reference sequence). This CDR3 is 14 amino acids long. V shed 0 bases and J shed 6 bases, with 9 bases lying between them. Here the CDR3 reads CASSIDPTGQPQHF. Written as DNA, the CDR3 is TGTGCCAGTAGTATAGATCCCACAGGTCAGCCCCAGCATTTT. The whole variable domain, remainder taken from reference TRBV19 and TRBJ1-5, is DGGITQSPKYLFRKEGQNVTLSCEQNLNHDAMYWYRQDPGQGLRLIYYSQIVNDFQKGDIAEGYSVSREKKESFPLTVTSAQKNPTAFYLCASSIDPTGQPQHFGDGTRLSIL.

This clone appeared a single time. The CDR3 region has the DNA TGTGCCAGCTCGCCCAGTAGAGGGATTACAGATACGCAGTATTTT. As protein: CASSPSRGITDTQYF. The chain uses TRBV6-5 and TRBJ2-3, with D possibly matching TRBD2 (5 bases). The V gene lost 8 bases and the J gene lost 3 bases, with 18 bases spanning the gap. The V gene's germline CDR1 is MNHEY and CDR2 SVGAGI. The CDR3 runs 15 residues.

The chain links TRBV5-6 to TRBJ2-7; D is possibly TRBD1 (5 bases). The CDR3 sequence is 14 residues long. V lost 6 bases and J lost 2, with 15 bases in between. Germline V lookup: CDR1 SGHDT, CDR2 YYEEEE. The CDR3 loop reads CASTTTAPTYEQYF. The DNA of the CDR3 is TGTGCCAGCACCACGACAGCGCCTACCTACGAGCAGTACTTC.

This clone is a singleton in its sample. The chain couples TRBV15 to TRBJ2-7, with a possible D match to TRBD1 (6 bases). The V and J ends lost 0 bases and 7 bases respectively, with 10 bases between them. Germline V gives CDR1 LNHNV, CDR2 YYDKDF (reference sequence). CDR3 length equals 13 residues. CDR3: CATSRDRRGEQYF. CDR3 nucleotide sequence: TGTGCCACCAGCAGAGATCGAAGGGGGGAGCAGTACTTC.

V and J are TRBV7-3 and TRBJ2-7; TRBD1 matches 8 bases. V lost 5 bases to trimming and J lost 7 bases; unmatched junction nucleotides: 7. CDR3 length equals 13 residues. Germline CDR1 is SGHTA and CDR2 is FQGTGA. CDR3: CASSPARQGEQYF. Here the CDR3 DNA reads TGTGCCAGCAGCCCCGCCCGACAGGGGGAGCAGTACTTC.

CDR3 nucleotide sequence: TGCGCCAGCAGCGGATACGGGACTAGCGGGAAAGAGACCCAGTACTTC. It translates to CASSGYGTSGKETQYF. This chain links TRBV5-1 with TRBJ2-5, with TRBD2 matching 13 bases. Germline V gene lookup returns CDR1 SGHRS and CDR2 YFSETQ. This CDR3 is 16 amino acids long. V gave up 4 bases and J gave up 3 bases; unmatched junction bases: 6.

The CDR3: CASSIPGQGANEQFF. In nucleotides, the CDR3 is TGTGCCAGCAGTATTCCGGGACAGGGGGCGAATGAGCAGTTCTTC. V and J are TRBV28 and TRBJ2-1, with 12 positions matching TRBD1. Germline V lookup: CDR1 MDHEN, CDR2 SYDVKM. J lost 7 bases, V lost 5 bases, and 6 bases had no gene match. The CDR3 extends over 15 amino acids.

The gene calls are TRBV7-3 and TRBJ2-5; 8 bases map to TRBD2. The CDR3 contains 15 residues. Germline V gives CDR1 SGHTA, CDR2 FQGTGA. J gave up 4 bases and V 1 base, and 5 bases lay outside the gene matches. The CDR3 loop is CASSLSPAGVETQYF. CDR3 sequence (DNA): TGTGCCAGCAGCTTAAGCCCAGCGGGAGTAGAGACCCAGTACTTC.

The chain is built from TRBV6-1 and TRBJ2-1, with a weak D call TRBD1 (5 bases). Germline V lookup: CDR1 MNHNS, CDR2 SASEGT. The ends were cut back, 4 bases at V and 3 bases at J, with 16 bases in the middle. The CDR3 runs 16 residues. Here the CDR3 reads CASSARGAGYYNEQFF. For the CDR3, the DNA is TGTGCCAGCAGTGCCCGTGGGGCAGGGTACTACAATGAGCAGTTCTTC.

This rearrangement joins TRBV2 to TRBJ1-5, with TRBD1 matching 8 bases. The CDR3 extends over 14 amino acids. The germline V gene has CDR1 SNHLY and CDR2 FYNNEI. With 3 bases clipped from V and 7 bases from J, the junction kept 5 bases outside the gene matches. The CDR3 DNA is TGTGCCAGCAGTGAGGGTCAGGGGGCACAGCCCCAGCATTTT. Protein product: CASSEGQGAQPQHF.

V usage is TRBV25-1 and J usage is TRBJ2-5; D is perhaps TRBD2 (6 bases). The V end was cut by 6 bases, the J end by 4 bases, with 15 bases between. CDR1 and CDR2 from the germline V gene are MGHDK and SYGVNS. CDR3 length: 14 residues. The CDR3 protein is CASRNPGAGETQYF. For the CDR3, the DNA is TGTGCCAGCAGAAACCCAGGAGCGGGAGAGACCCAGTACTTC. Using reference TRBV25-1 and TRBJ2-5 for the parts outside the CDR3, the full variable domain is EADIYQTPRYLVIGTGKKITLECSQTMGHDKMYWYQQDPGMELHLIHYSYGVNSTEKGDLSSESTVSRIRTEHFPLTLESARPSHTSQYLCASRNPGAGETQYFGPGTRLLVL.

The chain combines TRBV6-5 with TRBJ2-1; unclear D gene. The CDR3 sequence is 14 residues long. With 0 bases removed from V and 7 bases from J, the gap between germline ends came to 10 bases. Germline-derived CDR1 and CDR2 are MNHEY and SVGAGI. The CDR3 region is CASSYSSYGNEQFF. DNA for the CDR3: TGTGCCAGCAGTTACTCGAGTTATGGTAATGAGCAGTTCTTC.